This T cell receptor (beta chain) was recorded in a study of T cell responses to AZD1222 COVID-19 vaccine. The CDR3 is 12 residues long. The V segment lost 5 bases and the J segment 8 bases; nucleotides outside the gene matches: 6. Germline loops: CDR1 SGHDT, CDR2 YYEEEE. A word on this clone: The antigen remains unidentified.

Clones were sequenced by immunoSEQ multiplex PCR, and TCRdb holds only the in-frame ones, with some missing. The data show about 130,000 clones, roughly 93% seen once. Study-wide results and caveats: Variant regions that are unmutated are reportedly the target of nearly half of spike-specific TCRs. The donors showed a predominance of white British ancestry and of females, with possible underestimation of clonal diversity. Only a handful of AZD1222 recipients, more than 5 in all, had baseline seropositivity. A rise in Spike-specific TCR breadth and depth followed two AZD1222 doses.

This receptor was obtained from an adult in good health. V and J are TRBV5-6 and TRBJ1-1, with TRBD1 identical over 7 bases. The sample was peripheral blood, taken on day 0 of AZD1222 vaccination. Here the CDR3 DNA reads TGTGCCAGCAGTTTGACAGGGATCGAAGCTTTCTTT. Its translation is CASSLTGIEAFF.